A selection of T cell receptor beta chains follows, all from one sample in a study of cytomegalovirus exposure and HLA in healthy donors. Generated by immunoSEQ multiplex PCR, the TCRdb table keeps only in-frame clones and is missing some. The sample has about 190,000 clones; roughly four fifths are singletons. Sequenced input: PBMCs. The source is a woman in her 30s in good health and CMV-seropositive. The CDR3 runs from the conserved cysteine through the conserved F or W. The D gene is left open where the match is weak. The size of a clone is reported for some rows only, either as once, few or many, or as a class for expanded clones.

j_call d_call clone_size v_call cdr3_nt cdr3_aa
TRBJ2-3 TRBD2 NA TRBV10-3 TGTGCCATCAGGGTACTGACTAGCGGGGGGTCAGATACGCAGTATTTT CAIRVLTSGGSDTQYF
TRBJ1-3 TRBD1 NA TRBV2 TGTGCCAGCAGTGATCTGGAGCGGGACAGGGGGCTGGGAAACACCATATATTTT CASSDLERDRGLGNTIYF
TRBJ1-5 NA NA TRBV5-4 TGTGCCAGCAGCCTCCAGGGCGCCTCGGAGCCCCAGCATTTT CASSLQGASEPQHF
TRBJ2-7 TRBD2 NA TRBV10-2 TGCGCCAGTCGGACTAGCTCATCCTACGAGCAGTACTTC CASRTSSSYEQYF
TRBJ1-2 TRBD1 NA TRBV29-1 TGCAGCGTTGATAGGGACAGCAACTATGGCTACACCTTC CSVDRDSNYGYTF
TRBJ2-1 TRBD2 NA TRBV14 TGTGCCAGCAGCCAAGAAGTTTCTAGCGGGTTGTTTTACAATGAGCAGTTCTTC CASSQEVSSGLFYNEQFF
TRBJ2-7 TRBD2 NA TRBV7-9 TGTGCCAGCAGCTTCTCAACTAGCGGGAGGGCCGGCTCCTACGAGCAGTACTTC CASSFSTSGRAGSYEQYF
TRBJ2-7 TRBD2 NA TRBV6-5 TGTGCCAGCAGTTACGCGGGAGGGCCAGGGGAGCAGTACTTC CASSYAGGPGEQYF
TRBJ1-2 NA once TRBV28 TGTGCCAGCAGTTTGGGCAGGTTGAATGGCTACACCTTC CASSLGRLNGYTF
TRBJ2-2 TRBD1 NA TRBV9 TGTGCCAGCAGCATAACCGACAGGGTGATCGGGGAGCTGTTTTTT CASSITDRVIGELFF
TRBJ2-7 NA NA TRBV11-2 TGTGCCAGCAGGAGAGGGAACGAGCAGTACTTC CASRRGNEQYF
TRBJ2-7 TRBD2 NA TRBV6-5 TGTGCCATCGGGATAGCGGGAGGGCCGGACGAGCAGTACTTC CAIGIAGGPDEQYF